This record covers a single TCR beta chain. The V and J ends lost 4 bases and 5 bases respectively, with 6 bases between them. Germline assignment: CDR1 MNHEY and CDR2 SVGEGT. The CDR3 is 11 amino acids. The data are from a study of blood T cell repertoires in COVID-19. How the authors handled the data: Scientists estimated how many nucleated cells there were by amplifying reference gene primers. Clones were sequenced by immunoSEQ multiplex PCR, and TCRdb holds only the in-frame ones, with some missing. V, J and clone size were drawn from that table, and D and trimming were deduced from the DNA. The data show some 350,000 clones, with over 80% seen just once and about 6% held by the top ten.

V and J are TRBV6-2 or TRBV6-3 and TRBJ2-7; no definite D call. The TCR sequence derives from a woman in her 50s with COVID-19, enrolled during active disease. Sequences were obtained from peripheral blood. The CDR3 is CASSFPNEQYF. Here the CDR3 DNA reads TGTGCCAGCAGTTTTCCCAACGAGCAGTACTTC.